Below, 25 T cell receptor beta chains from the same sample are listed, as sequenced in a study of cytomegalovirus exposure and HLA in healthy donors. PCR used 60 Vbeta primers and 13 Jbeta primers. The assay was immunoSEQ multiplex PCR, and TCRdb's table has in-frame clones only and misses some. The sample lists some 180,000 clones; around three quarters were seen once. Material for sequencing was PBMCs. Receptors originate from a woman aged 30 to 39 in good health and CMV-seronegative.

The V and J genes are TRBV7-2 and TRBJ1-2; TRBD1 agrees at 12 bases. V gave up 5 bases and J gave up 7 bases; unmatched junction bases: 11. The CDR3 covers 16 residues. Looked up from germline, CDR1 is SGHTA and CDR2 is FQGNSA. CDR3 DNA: TGTGCCAGCAGCCTAACCCGGGACAGGGGGCGCGGTGGCTACACCTTC. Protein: CASSLTRDRGRGGYTF.

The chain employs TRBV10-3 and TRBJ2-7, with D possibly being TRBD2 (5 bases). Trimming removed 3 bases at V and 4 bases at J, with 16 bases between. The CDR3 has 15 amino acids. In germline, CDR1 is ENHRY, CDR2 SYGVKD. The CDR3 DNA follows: TGTGCCATCAGTGAAGGACTGTCAGGCGGGTACGAGCAGTACTTC. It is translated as CAISEGLSGGYEQYF.

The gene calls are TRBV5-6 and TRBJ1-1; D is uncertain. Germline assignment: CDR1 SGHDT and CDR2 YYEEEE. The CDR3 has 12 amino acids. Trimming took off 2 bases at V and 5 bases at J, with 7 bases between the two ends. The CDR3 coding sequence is TGTGCCAGCAGCTTTTCCGGGACTGAAGCTTTCTTT. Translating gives CASSFSGTEAFF. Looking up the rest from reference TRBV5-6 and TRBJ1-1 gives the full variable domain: DAGVTQSPTHLIKTRGQQVTLRCSPKSGHDTVSWYQQALGQGPQFIFQYYEEEERQRGNFPDRFSGHQFPNYSSELNVNALLLGDSALYLCASSFSGTEAFFGQGTRLTVV.

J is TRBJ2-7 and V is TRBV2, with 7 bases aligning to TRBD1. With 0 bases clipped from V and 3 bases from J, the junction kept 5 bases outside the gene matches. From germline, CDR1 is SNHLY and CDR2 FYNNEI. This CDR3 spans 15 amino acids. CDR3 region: CASSEAERGHYEQYF. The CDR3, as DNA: TGTGCCAGCAGTGAAGCGGAAAGGGGGCACTACGAGCAGTACTTC.

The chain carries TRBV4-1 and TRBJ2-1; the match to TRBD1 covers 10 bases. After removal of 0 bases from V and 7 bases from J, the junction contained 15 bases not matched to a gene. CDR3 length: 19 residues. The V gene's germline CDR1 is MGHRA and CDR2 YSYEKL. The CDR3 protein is CASSQEHLSGQGVWNEQFF. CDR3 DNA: TGCGCCAGCAGCCAAGAGCATCTATCAGGACAGGGGGTTTGGAATGAGCAGTTCTTC.

Here the CDR3 reads CASSSSDRGLRSPLHF. The CDR3 coding sequence is TGTGCCAGCAGTTCCTCCGACAGGGGGCTACGTTCACCCCTCCACTTT. J is TRBJ1-6 and V is TRBV27; 10 bases line up with TRBD1. The CDR3 is 16 residues long. Trimming removed 4 bases from V and 9 bases from J; junction bases left unmatched: 9. Germline loops: CDR1 MNHEY, CDR2 SMNVEV (reference sequence).

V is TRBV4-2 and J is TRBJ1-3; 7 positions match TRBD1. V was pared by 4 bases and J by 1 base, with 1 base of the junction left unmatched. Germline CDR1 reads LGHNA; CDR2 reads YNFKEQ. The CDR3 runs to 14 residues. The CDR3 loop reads CASSRDSSGNTIYF. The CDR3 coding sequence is TGTGCCAGCAGCCGGGACAGTTCTGGAAACACCATATATTTT.

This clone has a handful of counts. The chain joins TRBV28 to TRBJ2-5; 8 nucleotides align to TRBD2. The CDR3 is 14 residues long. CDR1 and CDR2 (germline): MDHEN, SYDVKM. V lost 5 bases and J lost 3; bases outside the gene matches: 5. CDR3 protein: CASSLAGLKETQYF. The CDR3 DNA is TGTGCCAGCAGTCTAGCGGGCCTTAAAGAGACCCAGTACTTC.

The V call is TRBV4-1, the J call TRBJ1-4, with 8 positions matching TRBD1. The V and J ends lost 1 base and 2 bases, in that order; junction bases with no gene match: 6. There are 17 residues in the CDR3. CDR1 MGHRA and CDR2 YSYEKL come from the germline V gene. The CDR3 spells CASSQGQGLRTNEKLFF. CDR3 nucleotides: TGCGCCAGCAGCCAAGGACAGGGGTTACGGACTAATGAAAAACTGTTTTTT.

CDR3 sequence (DNA): TGTGCCAGCAGCTTGGGGACTAGCGGGGGAAAACCAAGCACAGATACGCAGTATTTT. It encodes CASSLGTSGGKPSTDTQYF. The gene calls are TRBV5-8 and TRBJ2-3; 13 bases agree with TRBD2. Germline CDR1 SGHTS, CDR2 YDEGEE. CDR3 length equals 19 residues. Trimming took 0 bases from V and 0 from J; bases not matched to a gene: 7.

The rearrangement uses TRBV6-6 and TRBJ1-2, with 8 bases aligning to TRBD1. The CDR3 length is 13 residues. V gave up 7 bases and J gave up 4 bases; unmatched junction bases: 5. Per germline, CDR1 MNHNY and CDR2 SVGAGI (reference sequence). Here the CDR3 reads CASNPQGAYGYTF. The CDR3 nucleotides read TGTGCCAGCAATCCGCAGGGGGCCTATGGCTACACCTTC.

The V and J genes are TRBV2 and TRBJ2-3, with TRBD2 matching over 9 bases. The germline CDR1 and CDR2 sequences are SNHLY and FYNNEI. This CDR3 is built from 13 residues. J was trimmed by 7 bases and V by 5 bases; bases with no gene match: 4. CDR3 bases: TGTGCCAGCAGTCGACTAGCGGTTCATACGCAGTATTTT. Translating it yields CASSRLAVHTQYF.

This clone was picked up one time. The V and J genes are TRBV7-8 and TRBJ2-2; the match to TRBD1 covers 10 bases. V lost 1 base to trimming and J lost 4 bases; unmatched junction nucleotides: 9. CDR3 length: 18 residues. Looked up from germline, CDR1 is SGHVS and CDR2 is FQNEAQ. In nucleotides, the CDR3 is TGTGCCAGCAGCTTAGAGTCGGGGACAGGGGTTCGCACCGGGGAGCTGTTTTTT. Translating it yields CASSLESGTGVRTGELFF.

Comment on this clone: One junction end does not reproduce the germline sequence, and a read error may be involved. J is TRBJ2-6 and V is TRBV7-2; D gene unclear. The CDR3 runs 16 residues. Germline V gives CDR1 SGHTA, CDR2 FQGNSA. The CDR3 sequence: CASTLGQSAGANVLTF. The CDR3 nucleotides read TGTGCCAGCACCTTAGGCCAGAGCGCTGGGGCCAACGTCCTGACTTTC.

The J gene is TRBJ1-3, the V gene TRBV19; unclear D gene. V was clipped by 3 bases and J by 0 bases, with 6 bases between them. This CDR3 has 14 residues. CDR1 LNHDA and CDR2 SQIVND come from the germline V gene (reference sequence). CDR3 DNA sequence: TGTGCCAGTAGTATTACTAGCTCTGGAAACACCATATATTTT. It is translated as CASSITSSGNTIYF.

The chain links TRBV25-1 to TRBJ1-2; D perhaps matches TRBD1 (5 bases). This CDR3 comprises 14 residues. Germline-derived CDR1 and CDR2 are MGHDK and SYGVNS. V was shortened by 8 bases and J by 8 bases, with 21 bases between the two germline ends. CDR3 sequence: CASEPREGVGGYTF. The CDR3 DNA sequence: TGTGCCAGCGAACCCCGAGAAGGGGTAGGGGGCTACACCTTC.

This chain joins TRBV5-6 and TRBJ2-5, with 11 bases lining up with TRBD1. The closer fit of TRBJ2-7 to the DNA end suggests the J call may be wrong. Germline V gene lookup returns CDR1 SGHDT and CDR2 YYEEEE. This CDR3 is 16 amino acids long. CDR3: CASSVSGTGGLYEQYF. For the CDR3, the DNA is TGTGCCAGCAGCGTATCCGGGACAGGGGGTCTCTACGAGCAGTACTTC.

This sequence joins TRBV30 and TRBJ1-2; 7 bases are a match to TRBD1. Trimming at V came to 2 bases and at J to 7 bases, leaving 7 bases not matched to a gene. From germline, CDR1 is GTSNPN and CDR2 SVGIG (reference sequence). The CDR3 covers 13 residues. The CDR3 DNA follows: TGTGCCTGGAGTACAGGGGTAAGGAGTGGCTACACCTTC. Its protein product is CAWSTGVRSGYTF.

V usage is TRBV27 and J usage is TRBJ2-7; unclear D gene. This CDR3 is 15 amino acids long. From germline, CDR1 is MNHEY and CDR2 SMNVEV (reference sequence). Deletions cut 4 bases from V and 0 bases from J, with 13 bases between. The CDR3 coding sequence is TGTGCCAGCAGTTCCCAAAGTTCGGGCTCCTACGAGCAGTACTTC. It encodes CASSSQSSGSYEQYF.

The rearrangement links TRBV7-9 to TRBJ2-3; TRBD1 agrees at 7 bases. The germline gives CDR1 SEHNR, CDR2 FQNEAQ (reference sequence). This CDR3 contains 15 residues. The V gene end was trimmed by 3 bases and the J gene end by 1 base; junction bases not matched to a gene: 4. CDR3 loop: CASSFPGGGTDTQYF. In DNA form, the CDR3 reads TGTGCCAGCAGCTTTCCAGGGGGTGGCACAGATACGCAGTATTTT.

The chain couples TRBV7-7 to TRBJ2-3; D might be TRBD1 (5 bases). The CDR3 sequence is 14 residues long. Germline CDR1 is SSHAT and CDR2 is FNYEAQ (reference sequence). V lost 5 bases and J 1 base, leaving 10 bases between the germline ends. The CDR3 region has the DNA TGTGCCAGCAGCCAGGACACGGGCACAGATACGCAGTATTTT. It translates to CASSQDTGTDTQYF.

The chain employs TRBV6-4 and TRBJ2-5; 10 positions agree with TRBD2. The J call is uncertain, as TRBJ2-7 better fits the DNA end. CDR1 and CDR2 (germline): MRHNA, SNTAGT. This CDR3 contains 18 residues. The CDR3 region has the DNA TGTGCCAGCAGTTTTAGAGGACTAGCGGAGGGGAGCTCCTACGAGCAGTACTTC. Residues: CASSFRGLAEGSSYEQYF.

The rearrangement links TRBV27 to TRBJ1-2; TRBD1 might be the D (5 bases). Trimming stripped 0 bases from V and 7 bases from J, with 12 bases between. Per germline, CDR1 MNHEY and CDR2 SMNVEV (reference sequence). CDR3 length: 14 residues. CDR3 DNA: TGTGCCAGCAGTTTATCGGTCCAGGGTTGTGGCTACACCTTC. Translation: CASSLSVQGCGYTF.

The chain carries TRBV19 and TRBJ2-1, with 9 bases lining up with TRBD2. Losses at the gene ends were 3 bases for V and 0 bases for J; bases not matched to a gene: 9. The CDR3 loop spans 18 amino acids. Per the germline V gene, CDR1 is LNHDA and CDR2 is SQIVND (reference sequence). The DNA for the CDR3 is TGTGCCAGTAGTATGGGTCTAGCGGGGAGCTTCTCCTACAATGAGCAGTTCTTC. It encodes CASSMGLAGSFSYNEQFF. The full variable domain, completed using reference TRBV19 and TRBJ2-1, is DGGITQSPKYLFRKEGQNVTLSCEQNLNHDAMYWYRQDPGQGLRLIYYSQIVNDFQKGDIAEGYSVSREKKESFPLTVTSAQKNPTAFYLCASSMGLAGSFSYNEQFFGPGTRLTVL.

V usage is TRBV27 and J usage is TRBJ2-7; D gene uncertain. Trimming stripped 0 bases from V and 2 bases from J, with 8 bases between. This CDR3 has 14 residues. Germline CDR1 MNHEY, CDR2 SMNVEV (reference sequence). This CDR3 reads CASSLSTLPYEQYF. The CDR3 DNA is TGTGCCAGCAGTTTATCGACACTCCCCTACGAGCAGTACTTC.